This is a list of T cell receptor beta chains from one sample in a study of blood T cell repertoires in COVID-19. Method: immunoSEQ multiplex PCR; TCRdb's copy keeps in-frame clones and lacks some. The sample carries more than 200,000 clones, 85% to 90% recorded once. Sequenced: PBMCs or T cells enriched from blood (not recorded which). The receptors shown here come from a woman in her twenties or thirties with acute COVID-19. CDR3s include the opening cysteine and the closing phenylalanine or tryptophan. Fields, in order: D gene, clone size, V gene, J gene, CDR3 DNA, CDR3 protein. The D gene is left open where the match is weak. Some rows have no size entry. The others give once, few or many, or a class for an expanded clone.

D gene: TRBD1
clone size: .
V gene: TRBV9
J gene: TRBJ1-1
CDR3 DNA: TGTGCCAGCAGCGATAAACAGGGGTGGAACACTGAAGCTTTCTTT
CDR3 protein: CASSDKQGWNTEAFF

D gene: .
clone size: .
V gene: TRBV4-1
J gene: TRBJ1-3
CDR3 DNA: TGCGCCAGCAGCCCCCGGTCGCTCTCGTCTGGAAACACCATATATTTT
CDR3 protein: CASSPRSLSSGNTIYF

D gene: .
clone size: .
V gene: TRBV6-5
J gene: TRBJ1-4
CDR3 DNA: TGTGCCAGCAGTTATGGGACTTCTCCTGAAAAACTGTTTTTT
CDR3 protein: CASSYGTSPEKLFF

D gene: TRBD2
clone size: .
V gene: TRBV9
J gene: TRBJ2-2
CDR3 DNA: TGTGCCAGCAGCGTAGACGGGACTAGCGGCACCGGGGAGCTGTTTTTT
CDR3 protein: CASSVDGTSGTGELFF

D gene: .
clone size: .
V gene: TRBV18
J gene: TRBJ2-7
CDR3 DNA: TGTGCCAGCTCACCCTCGACAGGTACCTACGAGCAGTACTTC
CDR3 protein: CASSPSTGTYEQYF

D gene: TRBD1
clone size: .
V gene: TRBV9
J gene: TRBJ1-3
CDR3 DNA: TGTGCCAGCAGCGCGGGACAGGGGAAGGCTGGAAACACCATATATTTT
CDR3 protein: CASSAGQGKAGNTIYF

D gene: TRBD2
clone size: .
V gene: TRBV11-2
J gene: TRBJ2-1
CDR3 DNA: TGTGCCAGCAGCTTAGATCACGGGACTAGCGGGGGGAAGCAGTTCTTC
CDR3 protein: CASSLDHGTSGGKQFF

D gene: .
clone size: .
V gene: TRBV2
J gene: TRBJ1-3
CDR3 DNA: TGTGCCAGCAGCGCGGACAGAAGCTCTGGAAACACCATATATTTT
CDR3 protein: CASSADRSSGNTIYF

D gene: .
clone size: few
V gene: TRBV4-2
J gene: TRBJ1-3
CDR3 DNA: TGTGCCAGCAGCCAAGGACTGGCCGGGAGCTCTGGAAACACCATATATTTT
CDR3 protein: CASSQGLAGSSGNTIYF

D gene: TRBD2
clone size: .
V gene: TRBV13
J gene: TRBJ2-7
CDR3 DNA: TGTGCCAGCAGCCCAGTGGGGACTAGCGGGGGGCCTACCTACGAGCAGTACTTC
CDR3 protein: CASSPVGTSGGPTYEQYF

D gene: TRBD2
clone size: .
V gene: TRBV6-2/TRBV6-3
J gene: TRBJ2-2
CDR3 DNA: TGTGCCAGCAGTTACTCGAGGGCCAAGCTAGCGGGGGCCTACACCGGGGAGCTGTTTTTT
CDR3 protein: CASSYSRAKLAGAYTGELFF

D gene: .
clone size: .
V gene: TRBV7-9
J gene: TRBJ1-1
CDR3 DNA: TGTGCCAGCAGGTCGACAGGAGGAAACACTGAAGCTTTCTTT
CDR3 protein: CASRSTGGNTEAFF

D gene: .
clone size: .
V gene: TRBV4-1
J gene: TRBJ1-1
CDR3 DNA: TGCGCCAGCAGCCAAGAGACAGACACTGAAGCTTTCTTT
CDR3 protein: CASSQETDTEAFF

D gene: .
clone size: .
V gene: TRBV6-5
J gene: TRBJ1-1
CDR3 DNA: TGTGCCAGCAGCTATGGGGCAAGGGACACTGAAGCTTTCTTT
CDR3 protein: CASSYGARDTEAFF

D gene: .
clone size: .
V gene: TRBV10-1
J gene: TRBJ2-1
CDR3 DNA: TGCGCCAGCAGTGAGTCCCAGGGGCAGGGGATCTACAATGAGCAGTTCTTC
CDR3 protein: CASSESQGQGIYNEQFF

D gene: .
clone size: .
V gene: TRBV6-6
J gene: TRBJ1-4
CDR3 DNA: TGTGCCAGCAGCCCTACAGGGAGGGATAATGCGGGGCTGTTTTTT
CDR3 protein: CASSPTGRDNAGLFF

D gene: .
clone size: .
V gene: TRBV28
J gene: TRBJ1-5
CDR3 DNA: TGTGCCAGCACCTCTAGGGGATATAGCAATCAGCCCCAGCATTTT
CDR3 protein: CASTSRGYSNQPQHF

D gene: .
clone size: .
V gene: TRBV2
J gene: TRBJ1-5
CDR3 DNA: TGTGCCAGCAAGGGGGAACAGGGAACCAGCAATCAGCCCCAGCATTTT
CDR3 protein: CASKGEQGTSNQPQHF

D gene: .
clone size: .
V gene: TRBV6-5
J gene: TRBJ1-1
CDR3 DNA: TGTGCCAGCAGTTACTCTTACCGGAGGGGCACTGAAGCTTTCTTT
CDR3 protein: CASSYSYRRGTEAFF

D gene: .
clone size: once
V gene: TRBV5-8
J gene: TRBJ2-1
CDR3 DNA: TGTGCCAGCAGCTTTGGCAGGGTCTCCTACAATGAGCAGTTCTTC
CDR3 protein: CASSFGRVSYNEQFF

D gene: TRBD1
clone size: .
V gene: TRBV7-2
J gene: TRBJ2-3
CDR3 DNA: TGTGCCAGCAGCTTAGGGGGACAGGGCGATACGCAGTATTTT
CDR3 protein: CASSLGGQGDTQYF

D gene: TRBD2
clone size: .
V gene: TRBV19
J gene: TRBJ2-1
CDR3 DNA: TGTGCCAGTAGTATGGCCAGCGGGATCTACAATGAGCAGTTCTTC
CDR3 protein: CASSMASGIYNEQFF

D gene: TRBD1
clone size: once
V gene: TRBV2
J gene: TRBJ2-1
CDR3 DNA: TGTGCCAGCAGCCCAAAGGACAGGGGCGAGCAGTTCTTC
CDR3 protein: CASSPKDRGEQFF

D gene: TRBD2
clone size: once
V gene: TRBV4-2
J gene: TRBJ2-3
CDR3 DNA: TGTGCCAGCAGCCAAGTAGCGGGGTCCCCAGATACGCAGTATTTT
CDR3 protein: CASSQVAGSPDTQYF

D gene: .
clone size: .
V gene: TRBV7-2
J gene: TRBJ2-3
CDR3 DNA: TGTGCCAGCAGCTTAGGTATGGCTCCAGATACGCAGTATTTT
CDR3 protein: CASSLGMAPDTQYF

D gene: .
clone size: .
V gene: TRBV27
J gene: TRBJ1-1
CDR3 DNA: TGTGCCAGCAGTGCCCCGGGGGTGACGGACACTGAAGCTTTCTTT
CDR3 protein: CASSAPGVTDTEAFF